One sample yielded the 5 T cell receptor beta chains listed below, sequenced in a study of blood T cell repertoires in COVID-19. Clones were read by immunoSEQ multiplex PCR, and TCRdb kept only the in-frame ones, dropping some. The sample includes about 180,000 clones, 70% to 85% seen only once; the top ten take 17%. Sequencing was done on a sample of PBMCs or T cells enriched from blood (not recorded which). The origin of the receptors is a woman aged 45-59 years who had recovered from COVID-19.

The rearrangement joins TRBV5-5 to TRBJ1-5, with TRBD1 matching over 7 bases. With 1 base clipped from V and 4 bases from J, the junction kept 5 bases outside the gene matches. CDR3 length equals 15 residues. The V gene's germline CDR1 is SGHKS and CDR2 YYEKEE (reference sequence). The CDR3 loop reads CASSLKQGWNQPQHF. DNA of the CDR3: TGTGCCAGCAGCTTGAAACAGGGGTGGAATCAGCCCCAGCATTTT.

The chain recombines TRBV7-9 with TRBJ2-3, with TRBD1 as a possible D gene (6 bases). The V end lost 5 bases, the J end lost 3 bases, and 15 bases lay between the germline ends. From germline, CDR1 is SEHNR and CDR2 FQNEAQ (reference sequence). This CDR3 has 15 amino acids. Here the CDR3 reads CASSRRTGMTDTQYF. The CDR3 bases are TGTGCCAGCAGCCGTCGCACAGGGATGACAGATACGCAGTATTTT.

The rearrangement joins TRBV4-2 to TRBJ2-3; D might be TRBD1 (5 bases). Germline V gene data show CDR1 as LGHNA and CDR2 as YNFKEQ. The germline V and J ends were trimmed by 5 bases and 7 bases, with 19 bases remaining between them. This CDR3 region has 15 residues. This chain's CDR3 is CASSSGAEPQYTQYF. Written as DNA, the CDR3 is TGTGCCAGCAGCTCTGGGGCGGAGCCCCAATATACGCAGTATTTT.

The chain links TRBV19 to TRBJ2-4, with 11 bases identical to TRBD2. Germline CDR1 reads LNHDA; CDR2 reads SQIVND (reference sequence). This CDR3 spans 16 amino acids. V trimming: 3 bases; J trimming: 6 bases; junction bases outside the gene matches: 7. CDR3 nucleotide sequence: TGTGCCAGTAGTATCGTAGCGGGAGGGCCGGGAAACATTCAGTACTTC. Residues: CASSIVAGGPGNIQYF.

The gene calls are TRBV4-2 and TRBJ2-2; TRBD2 matches 10 bases. V was pared by 4 bases and J by 1 base, with 9 bases of the junction left unmatched. Per the germline V gene, CDR1 is LGHNA and CDR2 is YNFKEQ. The CDR3 is 18 residues long. CDR3 sequence: CASSLGLAVGGNTGELFF. In DNA form, the CDR3 reads TGTGCCAGCAGCCTAGGACTAGCGGTTGGAGGGAACACCGGGGAGCTGTTTTTT.